These 31 T cell receptor beta chains originate from one sample sequenced in a study of shared clonotypes between healthy human individuals. Clones were read by immunoSEQ multiplex PCR, and TCRdb kept only the in-frame ones, dropping some. The sample carries more than 400,000 clones, about 72% recorded once. Input material: PBMCs. The origin of the receptors is a woman aged 40 to 50 in good health. Some clones in this sample may be carry-over from other donors' samples.

The chain links TRBV19 to TRBJ2-1; the match to TRBD2 covers 11 bases. The germline V gene has CDR1 LNHDA and CDR2 SQIVND (reference sequence). The CDR3 sequence is 15 residues long. Losses at the gene ends were 1 base for V and 6 bases for J; bases not matched to a gene: 2. The CDR3: CASSIASGRFNEQFF. The CDR3, as DNA: TGTGCCAGTAGTATAGCTAGCGGGAGGTTCAATGAGCAGTTCTTC.

The chain uses TRBV5-1 and TRBJ2-3; 11 bases map to TRBD2. CDR3 size: 16 residues. The junction had 9 bases not matched to a gene; V was cut back by 4 bases and J by 5 bases. Germline lookup yields CDR1 SGHRS and CDR2 YFSETQ. CDR3 sequence reads: CASSDPSGRSVDTQYF. The CDR3 nucleotides are TGCGCCAGCAGCGACCCTAGCGGGAGGTCGGTAGATACGCAGTATTTT.

This sequence joins TRBV30 and TRBJ2-5; TRBD2 might be the D (5 bases). The V and J ends lost 2 bases and 11 bases respectively, with 18 bases between them. Germline CDR1 reads GTSNPN; CDR2 reads SVGIG (reference sequence). This CDR3 spans 13 amino acids. This CDR3 is CAWSPGSQWEQYF. The CDR3, as DNA: TGTGCCTGGAGTCCCGGGTCCCAATGGGAGCAGTACTTC.

V is TRBV11-2 and J is TRBJ2-3; TRBD2 aligns across 11 bases. The CDR3 spans 15 residues. Trimming at V came to 2 bases and at J to 4 bases, leaving 2 bases not matched to a gene. Looked up from germline, CDR1 is SGHAT and CDR2 is FQNNGV. The CDR3 loop reads CASSLTSGSPDTQYF. CDR3 DNA: TGTGCCAGCAGCTTAACTAGCGGGAGTCCAGATACGCAGTATTTT. Combining the CDR3 with reference TRBV11-2 and TRBJ2-3 gives the whole variable domain EAGVAQSPRYKIIEKRQSVAFWCNPISGHATLYWYQQILGQGPKLLIQFQNNGVVDDSQLPKDRFSAERLKGVDSTLKIQPAKLEDSAVYLCASSLTSGSPDTQYFGPGTRLTVL.

The chain combines TRBV5-1 with TRBJ2-5, with 11 bases identical to TRBD1. The CDR3 contains 14 residues. Per germline, CDR1 SGHRS and CDR2 YFSETQ. V shed 4 bases, J shed 5 bases, and the junction held 4 bases outside the gene matches. CDR3 sequence reads: CASSRDRGLETQYF. The DNA of the CDR3 is TGCGCCAGCAGCCGGGACAGGGGGTTGGAGACCCAGTACTTC.

The chain uses TRBV7-3 and TRBJ1-3, with no clear D. Germline CDR1 and CDR2: SGHTA and FQGTGA. The CDR3 extends over 18 amino acids. Trimming pared 4 bases from V and 0 bases from J, leaving 19 bases between. Written as DNA, the CDR3 is TGTGCCAGCAGCTCCAGGACTAGAGGCGGAAGCTCTGGAAACACCATATATTTT. Encoded protein: CASSSRTRGGSSGNTIYF.

The V gene is TRBV5-1, the J gene TRBJ1-4; 7 bases fit TRBD1. The V segment lost 4 bases and the J segment 2 bases; nucleotides outside the gene matches: 8. The CDR3 consists of 16 residues. The germline V gene has CDR1 SGHRS and CDR2 YFSETQ. As DNA, the CDR3 is TGCGCCAGCAGCACCACCCGGGACAGCACTAATGAAAAACTGTTTTTT. Translated: CASSTTRDSTNEKLFF.

The chain combines TRBV11-1 with TRBJ2-1; the D gene is possibly TRBD1 (5 bases). The length of the CDR3 is 14 residues. Trimming shortened V by 5 bases and J by 6 bases, and 14 bases separated the two germline ends. Germline V gene sequence: CDR1 SGHAT, CDR2 FQDESV (reference sequence). CDR3 sequence reads: CASSPLGQTNEQFF. CDR3 nucleotides: TGTGCCAGCAGCCCCCTTGGACAAACCAATGAGCAGTTCTTC. Using reference TRBV11-1 and TRBJ2-1 for the parts outside the CDR3, the full variable domain is EAEVAQSPRYKITEKSQAVAFWCDPISGHATLYWYRQILGQGPELLVQFQDESVVDDSQLPKDRFSAERLKGVDSTLKIQPAELGDSAMYLCASSPLGQTNEQFFGPGTRLTVL.

The chain combines TRBV6-1 with TRBJ2-7; 11 nucleotides line up with TRBD1. V shed 6 bases and J 2 bases; nucleotides not matched to a gene: 3. Germline values: CDR1 MNHNS, CDR2 SASEGT. The CDR3 covers 14 residues. CDR3 amino acids: CASRSGQGAYEQYF. CDR3 nucleotide sequence: TGTGCCAGCAGGTCGGGACAGGGGGCCTACGAGCAGTACTTC.

As concerns this clone: Distinct nucleotide sequences in the sample also encode this CDR3. The chain couples TRBV28 to TRBJ2-1; D not resolved. Trimming left V 3 bases short and J 3 bases short, with 9 bases between. Germline V gene data show CDR1 as MDHEN and CDR2 as SYDVKM. The CDR3 length is 14 residues. CDR3 sequence reads: CASSFSDNYNEQFF. The CDR3, as DNA: TGTGCCAGCAGTTTCAGCGACAACTACAATGAGCAGTTCTTC.

The CDR3 bases are TGTGCCAGTAGCTTCCGGGAGGATCAGCCCCAGCATTTT. Its translation: CASSFREDQPQHF. The chain couples TRBV19 to TRBJ1-5; unclear D gene. The V gene lost 6 bases and the J gene lost 5 bases, with 11 bases spanning the gap. The CDR3 is 13 amino acids. CDR1 LNHDA and CDR2 SQIVND come from the germline V gene (reference sequence).

The chain is built from TRBV7-8 and TRBJ2-5; 12 bases are a match to TRBD2. The CDR3 covers 17 residues. CDR1 SGHVS and CDR2 FQNEAQ come from the germline V gene. The ends lost 0 bases at V and 2 bases at J; junction bases unmatched: 4. The CDR3: CASSLATSGSGQETQYF. The CDR3 coding sequence is TGTGCCAGCAGCTTAGCGACTAGCGGGAGCGGACAAGAGACCCAGTACTTC.

V is TRBV9 and J is TRBJ2-2, with TRBD1 matching over 7 bases. CDR1 and CDR2 (germline): SGDLS, YYNGEE. The CDR3 contains 14 residues. Unmatched junction bases numbered 5, after V lost 3 bases and J lost 6 bases. The CDR3 spells CASSGGTVPGELFF. The CDR3 DNA follows: TGTGCCAGCAGCGGGGGGACAGTCCCCGGGGAGCTGTTTTTT.

This clone was seen once. This chain links TRBV6-4 with TRBJ1-2; D uncertain. Germline V gives CDR1 MRHNA, CDR2 SNTAGT. The CDR3 extends over 14 amino acids. Trimming removed 0 bases at V and 8 bases at J, with 13 bases between. CDR3 nucleotides: TGTGCCAGCAGTGACTCGAACAGCCTCGGGGGCTACACCTTC. It encodes CASSDSNSLGGYTF.

This chain joins TRBV7-9 and TRBJ2-5; D uncertain. The CDR3 totals 12 residues. Germline assignment: CDR1 SEHNR and CDR2 FQNEAQ (reference sequence). V shed 3 bases and J shed 4 bases, with 6 bases lying between them. The CDR3 loop is CASSLGLETQYF. The CDR3 bases are TGTGCCAGCAGCTTGGGCCTAGAGACCCAGTACTTC.

This clone has a count of ten or more. Mismatch with germline at one junction end may stem from a read error. The chain joins TRBV7-7 to TRBJ2-2, with 9 positions matching TRBD1. The CDR3 totals 15 residues. Germline loops: CDR1 SSHAT, CDR2 FNYEAQ (reference sequence). CDR3 sequence: CASSAQGADTGELFF. The CDR3 DNA reads as TGTGCTAGCAGCGCACAGGGGGCTGACACCGGGGAGCTGTTTTTT.

The genes are TRBV7-2 and TRBJ1-5; 9 positions match TRBD1. From germline, CDR1 is SGHTA and CDR2 FQGNSA. After removal of 6 bases from V and 7 bases from J, the junction contained 4 bases not matched to a gene. The CDR3 consists of 13 residues. CDR3 loop: CASSWTGEQPQHF. The CDR3 DNA follows: TGTGCCAGCAGTTGGACAGGGGAGCAGCCCCAGCATTTT.

The chain is built from TRBV9 and TRBJ2-5; the D call may be TRBD1 or TRBD2 (5 bases each). The CDR3 has 15 residues. With 0 bases removed from V and 2 bases from J, the gap between germline ends came to 11 bases. Germline V CDR1 and CDR2: SGDLS, YYNGEE. The CDR3 region has the DNA TGTGCCAGCAGCGTAGTTCAGGGCGGGCAAGAGACCCAGTACTTC. Protein product: CASSVVQGGQETQYF.

This clone showed up just a few times. A read error is likely, as this CDR3 ends without the conserved phenylalanine or tryptophan. CDR3 in amino acids: CASSLDPGNEQYS. In nucleotides, the CDR3 is TGTGCCAGCAGCTTGGACCCAGGGAACGAGCAGTACTCC. The rearrangement joins TRBV5-4 to TRBJ2-7, with a possible D match to TRBD1 (5 bases). V dropped 0 bases and J dropped 5 bases, with 9 bases sitting between them. The CDR3 runs 13 residues. Germline V CDR1 and CDR2: SGHNT, YYREEE (reference sequence).

The CDR3 nucleotides read TGTGCCAGCAGTTTAAGAGGGGAATCCTACGAGCAGTACTTC. Its protein is CASSLRGESYEQYF. The chain joins TRBV27 to TRBJ2-7, with D perhaps matching TRBD1 or TRBD2 (5 bases each). Germline V lookup: CDR1 MNHEY, CDR2 SMNVEV (reference sequence). With 2 bases removed from V and 1 base from J, the gap between germline ends came to 9 bases. The CDR3 runs 14 residues.

This clone was seen only once. V and J are TRBV7-9 and TRBJ2-5; D perhaps matches TRBD1 (7 bases). V shed 5 bases and J shed 2 bases, with 12 bases lying between them. Per the germline V gene, CDR1 is SEHNR and CDR2 is FQNEAQ (reference sequence). The CDR3 runs 14 residues. CDR3 in amino acids: CASSPGDSQETQYF. CDR3 nucleotides: TGTGCCAGCAGCCCGGGGGACAGTCAAGAGACCCAGTACTTC. Supplemented by reference TRBV7-9 and TRBJ2-5, the full variable domain reads DTGVSQNPRHKITKRGQNVTFRCDPISEHNRLYWYRQTLGQGPEFLTYFQNEAQLEKSRLLSDRFSAERPKGSFSTLEIQRTEQGDSAMYLCASSPGDSQETQYFGPGTRLLVL.

The V call is TRBV2, the J call TRBJ2-7; 10 bases fit TRBD2. Trimming removed 5 bases from V and 1 base from J; junction bases left unmatched: 5. Germline CDR1 and CDR2: SNHLY and FYNNEI. This CDR3 has 15 residues. Here the CDR3 reads CASSRSGRESYEQYF. In nucleotides, the CDR3 is TGTGCCAGCAGTAGGAGCGGGAGGGAGTCCTACGAGCAGTACTTC.

V usage is TRBV5-4 and J usage is TRBJ2-1, with 10 bases identical to TRBD2. The ends lost 2 bases at V and 1 base at J; junction bases unmatched: 12. Germline lookup yields CDR1 SGHNT and CDR2 YYREEE (reference sequence). This CDR3 region has 19 residues. Here the CDR3 reads CASSLGRKIAGGSYNEQFF. CDR3 DNA sequence: TGTGCCAGCAGCTTAGGGAGGAAAATAGCGGGGGGATCCTACAATGAGCAGTTCTTC.

The chain joins TRBV7-2 to TRBJ2-3; no clear D gene. Per the germline V gene, CDR1 is SGHTA and CDR2 is FQGNSA. With 1 base removed from V and 4 bases from J, the gap between germline ends came to 6 bases. This CDR3 region has 13 residues. The CDR3 bases are TGTGCCAGCAGCTTAGTTCACGCAGATACGCAGTATTTT. As protein: CASSLVHADTQYF.

This chain connects TRBV15 to TRBJ2-6, with D hard to call. The CDR3 length is 16 residues. The germline V and J ends were trimmed by 0 bases and 2 bases, with 8 bases remaining between them. Germline CDR1 LNHNV, CDR2 YYDKDF (reference sequence). CDR3 sequence reads: CATSRDVEAGANVLTF. CDR3 sequence (DNA): TGTGCCACCAGCAGAGATGTGGAAGCTGGGGCCAACGTCCTGACTTTC. The full variable domain, rest sourced from reference TRBV15 and TRBJ2-6, is DAMVIQNPRYQVTQFGKPVTLSCSQTLNHNVMYWYQQKSSQAPKLLFHYYDKDFNNEADTPDNFQSRRPNTSFCFLDIRSPGLGDTAMYLCATSRDVEAGANVLTFGAGSRLTVL.

V usage is TRBV28 and J usage is TRBJ1-6; 9 nucleotides align to TRBD1. Per the germline V gene, CDR1 is MDHEN and CDR2 is SYDVKM. The V and J ends lost 5 bases and 8 bases, in that order; junction bases with no gene match: 10. CDR3 length equals 16 residues. CDR3 bases: TGTGCCAGCAGTGTAGCCGGACAGGGGAGGCATTCACCCCTCCACTTT. Amino acid sequence: CASSVAGQGRHSPLHF.

J is TRBJ2-3 and V is TRBV28; TRBD1 or TRBD2 may be the D gene (5 bases each). Germline CDR1 is MDHEN and CDR2 is SYDVKM. The CDR3 spans 15 residues. Trimming took 6 bases from V and 5 from J, leaving 18 bases between them. The DNA of the CDR3 is TGTGCCAGCAGCCGCGCTAACCGGGGCCTAGATACGCAGTATTTT. This codes for CASSRANRGLDTQYF.

This clone was observed a single time. The V call is TRBV11-3, the J call TRBJ2-1; 10 bases are shared with TRBD1. CDR3 length: 15 residues. Trimming at V came to 5 bases and at J to 8 bases, leaving 9 bases not matched to a gene. Germline CDR1 is SGHNT and CDR2 is YENEEA. The CDR3, as DNA: TGTGCCAGCAGCCTAGGACAGGGGGTTTCTCATGAGCAGTTCTTC. This gives the protein CASSLGQGVSHEQFF.

This clone was observed at least ten times. The gene calls are TRBV28 and TRBJ2-6; D remains ambiguous. Trimming shortened V by 6 bases and J by 0 bases, and 9 bases separated the two germline ends. The germline gives CDR1 MDHEN, CDR2 SYDVKM. The CDR3 loop spans 15 amino acids. CDR3 amino acids: CASRRHLSGANVLTF. Written as DNA, the CDR3 is TGTGCCAGCAGGCGACATCTCTCTGGGGCCAACGTCCTGACTTTC.

The V gene is TRBV5-1, the J gene TRBJ2-3; no clear D. The CDR3 loop spans 14 amino acids. Trimming stripped 4 bases from V and 5 bases from J, with 14 bases between. Per germline, CDR1 SGHRS and CDR2 YFSETQ. As DNA, the CDR3 is TGCGCCAGCAGCGCCTCCGGCGGTGTAGATACGCAGTATTTT. This sequence encodes CASSASGGVDTQYF. Full variable domain (remainder filled in from reference TRBV5-1 and TRBJ2-3): KAGVTQTPRYLIKTRGQQVTLSCSPISGHRSVSWYQQTPGQGLQFLFEYFSETQRNKGNFPGRFSGRQFSNSRSEMNVSTLELGDSALYLCASSASGGVDTQYFGPGTRLTVL.

In this sample, this clone turned up a few times. The chain is built from TRBV5-1 and TRBJ1-1, with 8 positions matching TRBD1. CDR3 length: 15 amino acids. Trimming cost V 4 bases and J 1 base; bases outside gene matches: 6. CDR1 and CDR2 from the germline V gene are SGHRS and YFSETQ. The CDR3 spells CASSPLDRENTEAFF. CDR3 nucleotides: TGCGCCAGCAGCCCACTGGACAGGGAGAACACTGAAGCTTTCTTT.